One sample yielded the 11 T cell receptor beta chains listed below, sequenced in a study of control samples from healthy donors and cancer patients. Here immunoSEQ multiplex PCR was the method, and the copy in TCRdb shows in-frame clones only, minus some. The table includes around 50,000 clones, around 97% detected once. Sequences were obtained from blood. The receptors derive from a woman aged 25 to 45 in good health.

This chain connects TRBV5-1 to TRBJ2-5, with D maybe TRBD1 (5 bases). This CDR3 is built from 17 residues. V was trimmed by 0 bases and J by 2 bases, leaving 17 bases between them. In germline, CDR1 is SGHRS, CDR2 YFSETQ. The CDR3 DNA is TGCGCCAGCAGCTTGGCACAGGAGATCTCAACGCAAGAGACCCAGTACTTC. Residues: CASSLAQEISTQETQYF. Complete variable domain (other parts from reference TRBV5-1 and TRBJ2-5): KAGVTQTPRYLIKTRGQQVTLSCSPISGHRSVSWYQQTPGQGLQFLFEYFSETQRNKGNFPGRFSGRQFSNSRSEMNVSTLELGDSALYLCASSLAQEISTQETQYFGPGTRLLVL.

The V call is TRBV15, the J call TRBJ2-7; D not resolved. CDR3 size: 13 residues. Germline loops: CDR1 LNHNV, CDR2 YYDKDF (reference sequence). V dropped 1 base and J dropped 5 bases, with 9 bases sitting between them. Here the CDR3 DNA reads TGTGCCACCAGCAGAGCCCCCAAAGACGAGCAGTACTTC. It codes for CATSRAPKDEQYF.

The chain combines TRBV5-5 with TRBJ2-5; 11 positions match TRBD2. J lost 1 base, V lost 4 bases, and 3 bases had no gene match. This CDR3 spans 15 amino acids. CDR1 SGHKS and CDR2 YYEKEE come from the germline V gene (reference sequence). The CDR3 sequence is CASSPGLAVQETQYF. DNA for the CDR3: TGTGCCAGCAGCCCGGGACTAGCGGTCCAAGAGACCCAGTACTTC.

This chain uses TRBV3-1 (or the pseudogene TRBV3-2) with TRBJ2-7; D is perhaps TRBD2 (6 bases). V was pared by 2 bases and J by 3 bases, with 8 bases between. Germline V gene data show CDR1 as LGHDT and CDR2 as YNNKEL (reference sequence). This CDR3 spans 13 amino acids. The CDR3 loop is CASSQLRGYEQYF. CDR3 DNA: TGTGCCAGCAGCCAATTGCGGGGCTACGAGCAGTACTTC.

The rearrangement links TRBV21-1 to TRBJ1-5; the DNA was not compared with TRBD1, the D call given in the table. TRBV21-1 has pseudogene status. The CDR3 sequence is 16 residues long. The CDR3 loop reads CASSKVYRVSNQPQHF. The DNA of the CDR3 is TGTGCCAGCAGCAAAGTTTACAGGGTAAGCAATCAGCCCCAGCATTTT.

This chain joins TRBV5-1 and TRBJ1-2, with a weak D call TRBD1 (6 bases). The germline CDR1 and CDR2 sequences are SGHRS and YFSETQ. Trimming left V 4 bases short and J 1 base short, with 17 bases between. The CDR3 is made up of 16 amino acids. CDR3 in amino acids: CASSRSPDSGNYGYTF. CDR3 in DNA: TGCGCCAGCAGCCGATCCCCGGACAGTGGTAACTATGGCTACACCTTC.

The rearrangement links TRBV19 to TRBJ1-5; tentatively, D is TRBD1 (6 bases). The CDR3 covers 14 residues. V was pared by 9 bases and J by 4 bases, with 16 bases between. Germline V lookup: CDR1 LNHDA, CDR2 SQIVND (reference sequence). CDR3 DNA: TGTGCCAGCGACGAAGGGGGTCTGAATCAGCCCCAGCATTTT. Translating it yields CASDEGGLNQPQHF.

The table lists this clone with a count of one. V is TRBV4-1 and J is TRBJ2-7; D not resolved. The CDR3 has 15 amino acids. From germline, CDR1 is MGHRA and CDR2 YSYEKL. Trimming shortened V by 3 bases and J by 3 bases, and 15 bases separated the two germline ends. The CDR3 is CASSHTTDSGYEQYF. CDR3 nucleotide sequence: TGCGCCAGCAGCCACACCACCGACTCCGGCTACGAGCAGTACTTC.

This clone appeared a single time. This chain connects TRBV27 to TRBJ2-2; the D gene is possibly TRBD2 (5 bases). CDR1 MNHEY and CDR2 SMNVEV come from the germline V gene (reference sequence). Between the trimmed V and J ends, which lost 3 bases and 7 bases, there was a span of 9 bases. This CDR3 comprises 13 residues. CDR3 sequence: CASSFSAGGELFF. For the CDR3, the DNA is TGTGCCAGCAGTTTCTCCGCGGGCGGGGAGCTGTTTTTT.

CDR3 sequence: CASSLSGGNTDTQYF. The CDR3 nucleotides are TGCGCCAGCAGCTTGAGTGGCGGGAACACAGATACGCAGTATTTT. The J gene is TRBJ2-3, the V gene TRBV5-1; D is perhaps TRBD2 (6 bases). The CDR3 spans 15 residues. V was cut by 1 base and J by 2 bases, with 11 bases left in between. CDR1 and CDR2 (germline): SGHRS, YFSETQ.

The chain employs TRBV5-1 and TRBJ2-1, with 11 positions matching TRBD2. CDR1 and CDR2 (germline): SGHRS, YFSETQ. CDR3 length equals 15 residues. Trimming at V came to 3 bases and at J to 4 bases, leaving 3 bases not matched to a gene. This CDR3 reads CASSSGTSGYNEQFF. CDR3 sequence (DNA): TGCGCCAGCAGCTCCGGGACTAGCGGATACAATGAGCAGTTCTTC.